These 2 T cell receptor beta chains were sequenced from one sample in a study of spatial heterogeneity in lung cancer. TCRdb processed the 5' RACE reads anew with MiXCR; each CDR3 protein has one entry. The sample carries about 19,000 distinct CDR3 sequences, approximately 9.7% recorded once. Study-wide findings and caveats: Mutation counts in tumors were tracked by counts of expanded intratumoral alpha and beta TCRs.

Time point noted: sample taken at primary tumor resection. No cognate antigen is known for these TCRs. The material sequenced was lung tumor tissue, taken at surgery. The receptors were sampled from a female donor with early-stage non-small cell lung cancer.

This clonotype was counted ten times or more. This beta chain was picked up by a library intended for alpha chains and is off target, so its count carries little meaning. The V call is TRBV18, the J call TRBJ2-5; no clear D gene. V lost 1 base to trimming and J lost 2 bases, with 11 bases between them. CDR1 is KGHSH and CDR2 is LQKENI in the germline V gene. CDR3 length: 15 residues. The CDR3 DNA is TGTGCCAGCTCACCACTCAGGAACAGTCAAGAGACCCAGTACTTC. It codes for CASSPLRNSQETQYF.

This clonotype was counted only a few times. This sequence may be a read error, since a much larger clone differs from it by one base. Little can be read into the size of this beta chain, an off-target read in a library designed for alpha chains. J is TRBJ2-1 and V is TRBV12-3 or TRBV12-4, with D uncertain. CDR3 length: 12 residues. The V end was cut by 4 bases, the J end by 3 bases, with 4 bases between. The chain's CDR3 is CASSSDYNEQFF. The CDR3 nucleotides are TGTGCCAGCAGTTCTGACTACAATGAGCAGTTCTTC.